What follows is one T cell receptor (beta chain) and its context. Trimming shortened V by 5 bases and J by 2 bases, and 10 bases separated the two germline ends. This CDR3 has 13 amino acids. The V gene's germline CDR1 is SNHLY and CDR2 FYNNEI. This entry comes from a study of blood T cell repertoires in COVID-19. As for the study in general: Sites in the United States, Italy and Spain provided acute and convalescent COVID-19 samples. Sample material is recorded as cDNA or gDNA derived from T cells, B-cell-depleted T cells, or PBMCs.

Libraries were prepared by immunoSEQ multiplex PCR; TCRdb keeps only in-frame clonotypes and omits some of them. The top ten hold approximately 5.4% of the sample, which has 100,000 or so clones, approximately 92% seen once. This TCR was recovered from a man aged 45 to 65 with active COVID-19. The chain combines TRBV2 with TRBJ2-7, with D hard to call. Sequencing was done on a sample of peripheral blood. CDR3 protein: CASSIYLAYEQYF. CDR3 DNA: TGTGCCAGCAGTATCTACCTCGCCTACGAGCAGTACTTC.